A single T cell receptor (beta chain) is shown here with its context. Its antigen is not identified. This CDR3 contains 15 residues. The germline gives CDR1 SGHRS, CDR2 YFSETQ. V shed 0 bases and J shed 10 bases, with 14 bases lying between them. Use of 60 Vbeta and 13 Jbeta primers characterized the PCR. Clones were read by immunoSEQ multiplex PCR, and TCRdb kept only the in-frame ones, dropping some. The table records some 98,000 clones, roughly three quarters of them present only once. This entry comes from a study of cytomegalovirus exposure and HLA in healthy donors. Points from the study as a whole: Accounts indicate the classifier identified cytomegalovirus status with strong specificity and sensitivity. Fewer N-insertions (relative to the approximately 670-donor mean) were reportedly seen in an Asian-associated ancestry cluster in a later analysis. The study dropped some indistinguishable V segments, TRBV6-2 and TRBV6-3 among them. Beyond CMV serostatus, there was no information to go on about immune exposure.

Source material: PBMCs. The origin of this receptor is a female donor in good health and CMV-seronegative. V and J are TRBV5-1 and TRBJ1-6; D might be TRBD1 (6 bases). The CDR3 loop reads CASSLGTDKRSPLHF. Here the CDR3 DNA reads TGCGCCAGCAGCTTGGGGACAGACAAGCGGTCACCCCTCCACTTT. The full variable domain, its missing parts supplied by reference TRBV5-1 and TRBJ1-6, is KAGVTQTPRYLIKTRGQQVTLSCSPISGHRSVSWYQQTPGQGLQFLFEYFSETQRNKGNFPGRFSGRQFSNSRSEMNVSTLELGDSALYLCASSLGTDKRSPLHFGNGTRLTVT.